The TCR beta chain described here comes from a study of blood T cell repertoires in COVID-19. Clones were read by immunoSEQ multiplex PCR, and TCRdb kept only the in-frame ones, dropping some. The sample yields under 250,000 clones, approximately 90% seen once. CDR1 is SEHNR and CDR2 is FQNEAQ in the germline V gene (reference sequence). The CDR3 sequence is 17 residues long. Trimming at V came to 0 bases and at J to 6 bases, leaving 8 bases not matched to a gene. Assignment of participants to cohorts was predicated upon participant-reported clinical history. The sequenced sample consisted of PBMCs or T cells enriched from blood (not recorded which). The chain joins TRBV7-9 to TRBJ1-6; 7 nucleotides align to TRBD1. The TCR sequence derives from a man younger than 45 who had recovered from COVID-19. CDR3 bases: TGTGCCAGCAGCTTAGCCCCCCAGGGGGTCGGTAATTCACCCCTCCACTTT. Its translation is CASSLAPQGVGNSPLHF. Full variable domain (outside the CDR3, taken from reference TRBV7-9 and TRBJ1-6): DTGVSQNPRHKITKRGQNVTFRCDPISEHNRLYWYRQTLGQGPEFLTYFQNEAQLEKSRLLSDRFSAERPKGSFSTLEIQRTEQGDSAMYLCASSLAPQGVGNSPLHFGNGTRLTVT.